This is a list of T cell receptor beta chains from one sample in a study of identical twins' blood T cells. TCRdb independently ran MiXCR on the 5' RACE reads; one entry per CDR3 protein. The sample lists 350,000 to 450,000 distinct CDR3 sequences; over 25% were seen once. Sequenced material: PBMCs. These receptors were taken from a woman between 18 and 55 years old in good health. Both conserved end residues are part of each CDR3. The order of the fields is D gene, V gene, clone size, J gene, CDR3 DNA, CDR3 protein. The D gene is left open where the match is weak. Clone size, where shown, is once, few, many, or a class for clones that have expanded.

d_call: .; v_call: TRBV10-3; clone_size: many; j_call: TRBJ1-2; cdr3_nt: TGTGCCATCAAGGGGCAGGAAGTCTATGGCTACACCTTC; cdr3_aa: CAIKGQEVYGYTF
d_call: .; v_call: TRBV29-1; clone_size: many; j_call: TRBJ1-1; cdr3_nt: TGCAGCGTTGGACAGGCTGAAGCTTTCTTT; cdr3_aa: CSVGQAEAFF
d_call: .; v_call: TRBV10-3; clone_size: few; j_call: TRBJ2-1; cdr3_nt: TGTGCCATCAGTGAAAGAGCGGAGGAGCAGTTCTTC; cdr3_aa: CAISERAEEQFF
d_call: .; v_call: TRBV5-1; clone_size: .; j_call: TRBJ2-7; cdr3_nt: TGCGCCAGCAGCTTTACCGGGAACTCCTACGAGCAGTACTTC; cdr3_aa: CASSFTGNSYEQYF
d_call: .; v_call: TRBV14; clone_size: .; j_call: TRBJ2-2; cdr3_nt: TGTGCCAGCAGCCCGACGCCCAGCGGGGAGCTGTTTTTT; cdr3_aa: CASSPTPSGELFF
d_call: .; v_call: TRBV19; clone_size: .; j_call: TRBJ2-3; cdr3_nt: TGTGCCAGTAGTACCTTGGGGGGGGCCGCAGATACGCAGTATTTT; cdr3_aa: CASSTLGGAADTQYF
d_call: .; v_call: TRBV6-5; clone_size: few; j_call: TRBJ2-7; cdr3_nt: TGTGCCAGCAATTCAGGGGGGTCGTACGAGCAGTACTTC; cdr3_aa: CASNSGGSYEQYF
d_call: .; v_call: TRBV6-6; clone_size: few; j_call: TRBJ2-5; cdr3_nt: TGTGCCAGCAGTCGGATGGGAGAGACCCAGTACTTC; cdr3_aa: CASSRMGETQYF
d_call: TRBD2; v_call: TRBV5-1; clone_size: .; j_call: TRBJ2-3; cdr3_nt: TGCGCCAGCAGTAAAGCGGGGGGGTCAGATACGCAGTATTTT; cdr3_aa: CASSKAGGSDTQYF
d_call: .; v_call: TRBV12-3/TRBV12-4; clone_size: few; j_call: TRBJ2-1; cdr3_nt: TGTGCCAGCAGCGCGACCCTCATCCACAATGAGCAGTTCTTC; cdr3_aa: CASSATLIHNEQFF
d_call: TRBD1; v_call: TRBV29-1; clone_size: .; j_call: TRBJ2-1; cdr3_nt: TGCAGCGTTCTACAGGGGTTCACCTACAATGAGCAGTTCTTC; cdr3_aa: CSVLQGFTYNEQFF
d_call: .; v_call: TRBV20-1; clone_size: few; j_call: TRBJ2-1; cdr3_nt: TGCAGTGCTAGGAAACGAAATGAGCAGTTCTTC; cdr3_aa: CSARKRNEQFF
d_call: .; v_call: TRBV9; clone_size: once; j_call: TRBJ1-2; cdr3_nt: TGTGCCAGCAGCGTAGAGGATGACTATGGCTACACCTTC; cdr3_aa: CASSVEDDYGYTF
d_call: TRBD1; v_call: TRBV5-1; clone_size: few; j_call: TRBJ2-2; cdr3_nt: TGCGCCAGCAGCTTCTCGGGACAGGGCACCGGGGAGCTGTTTTTT; cdr3_aa: CASSFSGQGTGELFF
d_call: .; v_call: TRBV6-5; clone_size: few; j_call: TRBJ1-2; cdr3_nt: TGTGCCAGCGGAACAATTCAGGCGAACTATGGCTACACCTTC; cdr3_aa: CASGTIQANYGYTF
d_call: TRBD1; v_call: TRBV10-3; clone_size: many; j_call: TRBJ1-1; cdr3_nt: TGTGCCATCAGTGAGTCCGGGACAGATGAAGCTTTCTTT; cdr3_aa: CAISESGTDEAFF
d_call: .; v_call: TRBV12-3/TRBV12-4; clone_size: few; j_call: TRBJ1-2; cdr3_nt: TGTGCCAGCACCCCTGTCGGATTTCTGGATCATGGCTACACCTTC; cdr3_aa: CASTPVGFLDHGYTF
d_call: .; v_call: TRBV18; clone_size: .; j_call: TRBJ1-6; cdr3_nt: TGTGCCAGCGGTGCAGGGTTTCCGGAGAATTCACCCCTCCACTTT; cdr3_aa: CASGAGFPENSPLHF
d_call: TRBD2; v_call: TRBV6-2/TRBV6-3; clone_size: many; j_call: TRBJ2-3; cdr3_nt: TGTGCCAGCAGTAGACTAGCAATCACAGATACGCAGTATTTT; cdr3_aa: CASSRLAITDTQYF
d_call: .; v_call: TRBV24-1; clone_size: .; j_call: TRBJ1-5; cdr3_nt: TGTGCCACCAGTGAAGGGGTGGGCAATCAGCCCCAGCATTTT; cdr3_aa: CATSEGVGNQPQHF
d_call: TRBD2; v_call: TRBV29-1; clone_size: once; j_call: TRBJ2-3; cdr3_nt: TGCAGCGTTGGGACTAGATTCACAGATACGCAGTATTTT; cdr3_aa: CSVGTRFTDTQYF
d_call: .; v_call: TRBV29-1; clone_size: many; j_call: TRBJ1-5; cdr3_nt: TGCAGCGTTGATGGGGTGTATAGCAATCAGCCCCAGCATTTT; cdr3_aa: CSVDGVYSNQPQHF
d_call: .; v_call: TRBV19; clone_size: .; j_call: TRBJ2-3; cdr3_nt: TGTGCCAGTAGTATAGGGTCCAGCGGCCTCCGTCATACGCAGTATTTT; cdr3_aa: CASSIGSSGLRHTQYF
d_call: .; v_call: TRBV6-6; clone_size: .; j_call: TRBJ2-1; cdr3_nt: TGTGCCAGCAGTTACTCGACACTGAGCTTAGAGCAGTTCTTC; cdr3_aa: CASSYSTLSLEQFF
d_call: .; v_call: TRBV7-9; clone_size: .; j_call: TRBJ2-1; cdr3_nt: TGTGCCAGCAGCCCCCTTCTGAATGAGCAGTTCTTC; cdr3_aa: CASSPLLNEQFF
d_call: TRBD1; v_call: TRBV20-1; clone_size: .; j_call: TRBJ2-3; cdr3_nt: TGCAGTGCGATCCCGGGACAGGACGACGCAGATACGCAGTATTTT; cdr3_aa: CSAIPGQDDADTQYF
d_call: .; v_call: TRBV4-1; clone_size: .; j_call: TRBJ1-2; cdr3_nt: TGCGCCAGCAGCCAAGATCCCCCCTATGGCTACACCTTC; cdr3_aa: CASSQDPPYGYTF
d_call: TRBD2; v_call: TRBV6-6; clone_size: few; j_call: TRBJ2-2; cdr3_nt: TGTGCCAGTGGGACTAGCGACAACACCGGGGAGCTGTTTTTT; cdr3_aa: CASGTSDNTGELFF